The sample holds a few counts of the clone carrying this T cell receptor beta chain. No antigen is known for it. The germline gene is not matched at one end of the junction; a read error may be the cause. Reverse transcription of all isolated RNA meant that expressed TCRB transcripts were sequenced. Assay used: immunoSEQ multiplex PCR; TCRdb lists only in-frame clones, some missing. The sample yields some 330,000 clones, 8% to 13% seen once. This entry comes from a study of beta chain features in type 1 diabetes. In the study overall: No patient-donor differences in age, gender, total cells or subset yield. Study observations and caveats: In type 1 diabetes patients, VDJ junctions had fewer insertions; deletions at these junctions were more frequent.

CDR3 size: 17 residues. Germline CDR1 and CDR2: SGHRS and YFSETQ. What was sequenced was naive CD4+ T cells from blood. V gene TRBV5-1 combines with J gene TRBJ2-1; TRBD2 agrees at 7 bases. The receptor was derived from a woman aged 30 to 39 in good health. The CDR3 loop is CASSLTTGTTTYTEQFF. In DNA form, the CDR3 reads TGCGCCAGCAGCTTGACAACCGGGACTACCACCTACACTGAGCAGTTCTTC.